The 14 T cell receptor beta chains in this list originate from one sample, sequenced in a study of OX40 agonist ivuxolimab in advanced cancers. Clones were sequenced by immunoSEQ multiplex PCR, and TCRdb holds only the in-frame ones, with some missing. In the table there are more than 80,000 clones, roughly nine tenths of which are singletons. Material: CD4+ or CD8+ T cells sorted from blood, obtained in a trial of the OX40 agonist ivuxolimab. The receptors come from an adult with an advanced solid tumor such as melanoma, head and neck, liver or kidney cancer.

The rearrangement uses TRBV11-2 and TRBJ2-7; D not resolved. CDR3 length: 13 amino acids. V was cut by 1 base and J by 0 bases, with 4 bases left in between. The germline gives CDR1 SGHAT, CDR2 FQNNGV. CDR3 region: CASSLVLSYEQYF. The CDR3, as DNA: TGTGCCAGCAGCTTAGTACTCTCCTACGAGCAGTACTTC.

The J gene is TRBJ1-2, the V gene TRBV27; no clear D. Trimming took 5 bases from V and 0 from J, leaving 13 bases between them. The germline CDR1 and CDR2 sequences are MNHEY and SMNVEV (reference sequence). This CDR3 spans 15 amino acids. CDR3 DNA: TGTGCCAGCAGTCTAATAGGTCTAGCTAACTATGGCTACACCTTC. This sequence encodes CASSLIGLANYGYTF.

J is TRBJ2-1 and V is TRBV6-1, with TRBD1 matching 9 bases. Trimming removed 1 base from V and 3 bases from J; junction bases left unmatched: 1. The length of the CDR3 is 15 residues. Germline V gene data show CDR1 as MNHNS and CDR2 as SASEGT. The CDR3 DNA reads as TGTGCCAGCAGTGAAGGGGACAGGGTCTACAATGAGCAGTTCTTC. It is translated as CASSEGDRVYNEQFF.

The chain combines TRBV25-1 with TRBJ2-1; D is uncertain. Germline-derived CDR1 and CDR2 are MGHDK and SYGVNS. Trimming removed 7 bases from V and 4 bases from J, with 5 bases in between. The CDR3 has 11 amino acids. The CDR3 DNA reads as TGTGCCAGCAACTGGTACAATGAGCAGTTCTTC. As protein: CASNWYNEQFF.

This clone was seen only once. V and J are TRBV30 and TRBJ1-5; tentative D call: TRBD1 (6 bases). Per the germline V gene, CDR1 is GTSNPN and CDR2 is SVGIG (reference sequence). The CDR3 sequence is 17 residues long. Trimming took off 0 bases at V and 3 bases at J, with 18 bases between the two ends. The CDR3 region is CAWSVGQLVKINQPQHF. The CDR3, as DNA: TGTGCCTGGAGTGTAGGACAGTTGGTTAAAATCAATCAGCCCCAGCATTTT.

The V and J genes are TRBV30 and TRBJ1-2; D gene uncertain. Trimming removed 0 bases at V and 8 bases at J, with 13 bases between. This CDR3 comprises 13 residues. Germline V gene data show CDR1 as GTSNPN and CDR2 as SVGIG (reference sequence). For the CDR3, the DNA is TGTGCCTGGAGTGTAGTGGGTCCTGAGGGCTACACCTTC. It translates to CAWSVVGPEGYTF.

This clone was seen only once. The chain has TRBV10-3 and TRBJ1-2; no definite D call. This CDR3 is built from 14 residues. Per germline, CDR1 ENHRY and CDR2 SYGVKD. Deletions cut 0 bases from V and 1 base from J, with 6 bases between. The CDR3 coding sequence is TGTGCCATCAGTGAGTCTTTGAATAACTATGGCTACACCTTC. It is translated as CAISESLNNYGYTF.

This clone has a handful of counts. V is TRBV5-6 and J is TRBJ1-1, with D unresolved. This CDR3 region has 12 residues. CDR1 and CDR2 from the germline V gene are SGHDT and YYEEEE. V was trimmed by 4 bases and J by 0 bases, leaving 4 bases between them. The CDR3 region is CASSGMNTEAFF. CDR3 coding DNA: TGTGCCAGCAGCGGAATGAACACTGAAGCTTTCTTT.

The chain links TRBV6-5 to TRBJ1-2; D gene uncertain. The CDR3 covers 14 residues. Germline assignment: CDR1 MNHEY and CDR2 SVGAGI. V was cut by 2 bases and J by 2 bases, with 9 bases left in between. The CDR3 nucleotides read TGTGCCAGCAGTTACGCGGGTCGCAACTATGGCTACACCTTC. It translates to CASSYAGRNYGYTF.

The rearrangement joins TRBV27 to TRBJ2-3; tentatively, D is TRBD2 (6 bases). The CDR3 consists of 15 residues. In germline, CDR1 is MNHEY, CDR2 SMNVEV (reference sequence). V lost 2 bases and J 0 bases, leaving 9 bases between the germline ends. The CDR3 DNA reads as TGTGCCAGCAGTTTACTAGGGACTAGCACAGATACGCAGTATTTT. This codes for CASSLLGTSTDTQYF.

This clone appeared a few times. The chain has TRBV12-5 and TRBJ2-1; 8 bases align to TRBD1. Germline V CDR1 and CDR2: LGHNT, FRNRAP. V dropped 0 bases and J dropped 0; count of bases not matched to a gene: 7. This CDR3 contains 18 residues. In DNA form, the CDR3 reads TGTGCTAGTGGTTTGGTTTCTAGACAGGGGTACTCCTACAATGAGCAGTTCTTC. It is translated as CASGLVSRQGYSYNEQFF.

The chain carries TRBV4-3 and TRBJ1-2, with no clear D. The ends were cut back, 5 bases at V and 0 bases at J, with 10 bases in the middle. CDR3 length: 14 amino acids. The V gene's germline CDR1 is LGHNA and CDR2 YSLEER. The chain's CDR3 is CASSGSIANYGYTF. The CDR3 DNA reads TGCGCCAGCAGCGGTAGCATAGCTAACTATGGCTACACCTTC.

The rearrangement joins TRBV7-9 to TRBJ1-1, with unresolved D. Germline V gives CDR1 SEHNR, CDR2 FQNEAQ (reference sequence). The CDR3 spans 13 residues. Trimming left V 5 bases short and J 1 base short, with 8 bases between. CDR3 nucleotides: TGTGCCAGCAGCCCGGACCCGAACACTGAAGCTTTCTTT. This gives the protein CASSPDPNTEAFF.

V is TRBV28 and J is TRBJ1-5; D is unresolved. CDR3 size: 16 residues. Trimming took off 8 bases at V and 0 bases at J, with 17 bases between the two ends. The V gene's germline CDR1 is MDHEN and CDR2 SYDVKM. The CDR3 sequence: CASRSGSDYSNQPQHF. CDR3 nucleotides: TGTGCCAGCCGCAGCGGGTCAGATTATAGCAATCAGCCCCAGCATTTT.